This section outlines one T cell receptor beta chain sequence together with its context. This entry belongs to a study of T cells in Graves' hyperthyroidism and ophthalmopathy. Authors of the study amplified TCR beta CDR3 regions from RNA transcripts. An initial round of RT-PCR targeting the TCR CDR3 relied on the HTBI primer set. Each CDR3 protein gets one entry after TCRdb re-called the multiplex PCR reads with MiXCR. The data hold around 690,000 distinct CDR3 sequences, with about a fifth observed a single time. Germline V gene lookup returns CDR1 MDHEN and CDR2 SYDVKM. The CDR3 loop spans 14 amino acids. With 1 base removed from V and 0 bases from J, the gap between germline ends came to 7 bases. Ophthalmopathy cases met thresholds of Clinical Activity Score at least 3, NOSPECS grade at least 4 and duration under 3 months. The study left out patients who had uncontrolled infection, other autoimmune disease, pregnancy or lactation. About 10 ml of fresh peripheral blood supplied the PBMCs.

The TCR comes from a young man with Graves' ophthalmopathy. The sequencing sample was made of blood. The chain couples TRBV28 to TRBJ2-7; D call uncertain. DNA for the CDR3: TGTGCCAGCAGTTTATATGTAGGCTCCTACGAGCAGTACTTC. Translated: CASSLYVGSYEQYF.